This T cell receptor beta chain was sequenced during a study of blood T cell repertoires in COVID-19. Profiled with immunoSEQ multiplex PCR; TCRdb holds only in-frame clones, not every one. Of approximately 200,000 clones listed, approximately 83% are singletons. Germline V gene lookup returns CDR1 DFQATT and CDR2 SNEGSKA (reference sequence). The CDR3 spans 10 residues. The V and J ends lost 6 bases and 3 bases respectively, with 5 bases between them. The sequenced sample was peripheral blood. The origin of this receptor is a woman between 45 and 65 years old with acute or convalescent COVID-19. This chain joins TRBV20-1 and TRBJ1-1; D is ambiguous. CDR3 coding DNA: TGCAGTGCCAGGCACACTGAAGCTTTCTTT. Its translation is CSARHTEAFF.